Below are 21 T cell receptor beta chains sequenced from a single sample in a study of CD8+CD57+ T cells in acquired aplastic anemia. For CDR3 and TCR beta VDJ profiling, genomic DNA was the template used. TCRdb fed the reads into MiXCR, producing one record per CDR3 protein. The sample holds about 270,000 distinct CDR3 sequences; 82% are singletons and the top ten take approximately 42%. Sequencing involved patients with CD8+CD57+ cell expansion previously shown by flow cytometry. Sequences were obtained from sorted CD4+, CD8+, or CD8+CD57+ T cells (not recorded which) from PBMCs. These receptors came from a human donor with aplastic anemia.

The chain employs TRBV7-9 and TRBJ2-2; D is possibly TRBD1 or TRBD2 (5 bases each). There are 16 residues in the CDR3. Trimming stripped 6 bases from V and 7 bases from J, with 21 bases between. The germline V gene has CDR1 SEHNR and CDR2 FQNEAQ (reference sequence). The CDR3 DNA is TGTGCCAGCAGTTACTCGTGTACAGAGGGGATCGGGGAGCTGTTTTTT. It codes for CASSYSCTEGIGELFF. The whole variable domain, remainder taken from reference TRBV7-9 and TRBJ2-2, is DTGVSQNPRHKITKRGQNVTFRCDPISEHNRLYWYRQTLGQGPEFLTYFQNEAQLEKSRLLSDRFSAERPKGSFSTLEIQRTEQGDSAMYLCASSYSCTEGIGELFFGEGSRLTVL.

A word on this clonotype: Relative to the germline gene, one junction end is altered; a read error may explain this. This CDR3 reads CASSVTGASSNGQFF. CDR3 DNA: TGTGCCAGCAGCGTTACTGGGGCTTCTTCCAATGGGCAGTTCTTC. The chain uses TRBV5-4 and TRBJ2-1; tentatively, D is TRBD1 (5 bases). This CDR3 has 15 amino acids. The germline V gene has CDR1 SGHNT and CDR2 YYREEE (reference sequence).

V is TRBV7-9 and J is TRBJ2-3, with a tentative D call TRBD1 (6 bases). V lost 5 bases, J lost 12 bases, and 21 bases lay in between. Germline CDR1 and CDR2: SEHNR and FQNEAQ (reference sequence). The CDR3 runs 14 residues. The CDR3 sequence is CASSPPGHPETQYF. CDR3 nucleotide sequence: TGTGCCAGCAGCCCACCGGGACATCCAGAGACCCAGTATTTT.

V and J are TRBV29-1 and TRBJ1-1; possibly TRBD1 for D (5 bases). V was pared by 4 bases and J by 6 bases, with 12 bases between. This CDR3 comprises 12 residues. Germline CDR1 reads SQVTM; CDR2 reads ANQGSEA. The CDR3 DNA reads TGCAGCGTTGTCAGAGGGGTTGCTGAAGCTTTCTTT. Its translation is CSVVRGVAEAFF.

The chain has TRBV20-1 and TRBJ1-4; 9 bases line up with TRBD1. Losses at the gene ends were 3 bases for V and 3 bases for J; bases not matched to a gene: 2. The CDR3 runs 14 residues. Germline V gives CDR1 DFQATT, CDR2 SNEGSKA (reference sequence). CDR3 DNA: TGCAGTGCTAGTCGGACAGGGGCTAATGAAAAACTGTTTTTT. As protein: CSASRTGANEKLFF.

The rearrangement links TRBV4-2 to TRBJ1-5; D ambiguous. The V gene lost 9 bases and the J gene lost 6 bases, with 21 bases spanning the gap. CDR3 length: 15 residues. The germline V gene encodes CDR1 LGHNA and CDR2 YNFKEQ. CDR3: CARTQDGLGRQPQHF. CDR3 nucleotides: TGTGCCAGAACCCAAGATGGATTAGGACGTCAGCCCCAGCATTTT.

Concerning this clonotype: Because it lacks the conserved phenylalanine or tryptophan at the end, this CDR3 is likely a read error. Because the CDR3's place on the DNA is in doubt, the DNA is left out and the CDR3 is given as listed by TCRdb. The chain carries TRBV7-9 and TRBJ1-2. Germline V CDR1 and CDR2: SEHNR, FQNEAQ (reference sequence). The length of the CDR3 is 13 amino acids, counting both ends. The CDR3 spells CASSLDRGGGCAL.

The V gene is TRBV29-1, the J gene TRBJ1-1; no clear D. V shed 8 bases and J shed 4 bases, with 14 bases lying between them. Per germline, CDR1 SQVTM and CDR2 ANQGSEA. CDR3 size: 12 residues. CDR3 region: CSLTHGITEAFF. As DNA, the CDR3 is TGCAGCTTGACCCACGGGATCACTGAAGCTTTCTTT.

This clonotype has only one observation. One end of the junction is discordant with germline, which a read error may explain. The chain couples TRBV7-3 to TRBJ2-3; a possible D gene is TRBD1 (6 bases). The CDR3 extends over 15 amino acids. Germline V gene data show CDR1 as SGHTA and CDR2 as FQGTGA. Written as DNA, the CDR3 is TGTGCCAGCAGCTCAGACAGGCAGCGCACAGATCCGCAGTATTTT. It yields the protein CASSSDRQRTDPQYF.

This clonotype was picked up many times. The rearrangement uses TRBV11-3 and TRBJ1-5; D possibly corresponds to TRBD1 (5 bases). Deletions cut 0 bases from V and 5 bases from J, with 8 bases between. Germline loops: CDR1 SGHNT, CDR2 YENEEA. The CDR3 runs to 14 residues. The CDR3 DNA follows: TGTGCCAGCAGCTTAGATCTGACAGATCAGCCCCAGCATTTT. This sequence encodes CASSLDLTDQPQHF.

In regard to this clonotype: The junction does not match germline at one end; this may be a read error. The chain is built from TRBV7-3 and TRBJ2-3; a weak D match, TRBD2 (5 bases). This CDR3 has 14 amino acids. Per germline, CDR1 SGHTA and CDR2 FQGTGA. CDR3: CAGQVARETDTFGF. For the CDR3, the DNA is TGTGCCGGCCAGGTAGCTAGGGAGACCGATACCTTCGGGTTT.

The rearrangement links TRBV9 to TRBJ2-7, with 13 bases identical to TRBD2. CDR1 and CDR2 (germline): SGDLS, YYNGEE. The CDR3 extends over 14 amino acids. CDR3 residues: CASSGGLAGAEQHV. For the CDR3, the DNA is TGTGCCAGCAGCGGCGGACTAGCGGGAGCCGAGCAGCACGTC.

The chain employs TRBV6-6 and TRBJ2-3; TRBD2 matches at 8 bases. V shed 7 bases, J shed 6 bases, and the junction held 12 bases outside the gene matches. This CDR3 has 15 residues. Germline V gives CDR1 MNHNY, CDR2 SVGAGI (reference sequence). The CDR3 DNA sequence: TGTGCCAGCAAGATAGGGGCGGGAGGTCCCGATACGCAGTATTTT. Protein sequence: CASKIGAGGPDTQYF.

This chain links TRBV19 with TRBJ2-2; 8 positions match TRBD1. Losses at the gene ends were 5 bases for V and 2 bases for J; bases not matched to a gene: 7. Per the germline V gene, CDR1 is LNHDA and CDR2 is SQIVND (reference sequence). The CDR3 contains 16 residues. CDR3 residues: CASSPHTGGNTGELFF. The CDR3 nucleotides read TGTGCCAGTAGTCCCCATACAGGGGGTAACACCGGGGAGCTGTTTTTT.

Details on this clonotype: One end of the junction does not line up with germline, which may come from a read error. This rearrangement joins TRBV7-8 to TRBJ1-5; TRBD1 might be the D (5 bases). CDR3 size: 13 residues. CDR1 and CDR2 (germline): SGHVS, FQNEAQ. The CDR3 DNA sequence: TGCGCCAGCAGCCAAACGGGGACTCAGCACCCGCATTTT. It codes for CASSQTGTQHPHF. Full variable domain (missing parts from reference TRBV7-8 and TRBJ1-5): GAGVSQSPRYKVAKRGQDVALRCDPISGHVSLFWYQQALGQGPEFLTYFQNEAQLDKSGLPSDRFFAERPEGSVSTLKIQRTQQEDSAVYLCASSQTGTQHPHFGDGTRLSIL.

On this clonotype itself: This may be a read error, as it is one base from a much larger clone. This chain links TRBV11-3 with TRBJ2-3; a weak D match, TRBD1 (6 bases). The last part of the DNA fits TRBJ1-5 better; the J call may be wrong. CDR3 size: 14 residues. Per the germline V gene, CDR1 is SGHNT and CDR2 is YENEEA. As DNA, the CDR3 is TGTGCCAGCTCAAGACAGGCCAACGCCGATACGCAGCATTTT. This encodes CASSRQANADTQHF.

The chain joins TRBV2 to TRBJ2-7; tentative D call: TRBD1 (6 bases). Germline V gene lookup returns CDR1 SNHLY and CDR2 FYNNEI. The length of the CDR3 is 15 residues. Trimming removed 6 bases from V and 3 bases from J, with 18 bases in between. Here the CDR3 reads CASSLGARGRYEQYV. The CDR3 region has the DNA TGTGCCAGCAGCTTGGGGGCCAGGGGTCGCTACGAGCAGTACGTC.

About this clonotype: The conserved phenylalanine or tryptophan normally closing the CDR3 is absent here, so this likely arose from a read error. The gene calls are TRBV9 and TRBJ2-4, with a weak D call TRBD1 (6 bases). The DNA end is a closer match to TRBJ2-1, so the J assignment may be wrong. Per the germline V gene, CDR1 is SGDLS and CDR2 is YYNGEE. The CDR3 length is 12 residues. The CDR3 spells CASGVGWDIQFY. CDR3 DNA: TGTGCCAGCGGAGTAGGTTGGGACATTCAGTTCTAC.

Of note for this clonotype: Mismatch with germline at one junction end may stem from a read error. The chain couples TRBV9 to TRBJ2-3; 8 bases are shared with TRBD2. The CDR3 loop spans 13 amino acids. The germline CDR1 and CDR2 sequences are SGDLS and YYNGEE. CDR3 region: CASSAGTRGIHTF. The CDR3 bases are TGTGCCAGCAGCGCCGGGACTAGAGGAATACATACGTTT.

With regard to this clonotype: An end of the junction does not agree with germline; a read error may underlie this. V and J are TRBV7-4 and TRBJ1-1; D remains unclear. This CDR3 is built from 13 residues. CDR1 is SGHVT and CDR2 is SQSDAQ in the germline V gene. This chain's CDR3 is CASSVDSNAEAYF. Here the CDR3 DNA reads TGTGCCAGCAGCGTAGATTCCAACGCTGAAGCTTACTTT.

The J gene is TRBJ1-6, the V gene TRBV5-6; D unresolved. Germline CDR1 is SGHDT and CDR2 is YYEEEE. Trimming shortened V by 0 bases and J by 6 bases, and 10 bases separated the two germline ends. The CDR3 length is 15 residues. The CDR3 protein is CASSLGERVNSPLHF. CDR3 nucleotides: TGTGCCAGCAGCTTGGGTGAGAGGGTTAATTCACCCCTCCACTTT.